This T cell receptor beta chain is drawn from a study of blood T cells in healthy people across ages (dated by TCRdb to the mid-2010s). With respect to the entire study: Template switching captured roughly one uniquely barcoded TCR beta cDNA molecule per two T cells in model experiments. Using deep sequencing normalized with unique cDNA molecular identifiers, the study measured how TCR beta repertoire diversity changes with age. The donors were divided into four age groups: young (average around 16 years), middle-aged (over 35), aged (about 56) and long-lived (approximately 74). To avoid experimental bias, donors of different ages were spread randomly across the sequencing lanes. Two additional independent replicas of 1 million unique cDNA reads from the same blood draw were analyzed for two donors (one aged 18 to 30 and one aged 80 or older). Study-wide findings and limitations: Observed TCR beta diversity per million T cells fell roughly linearly with age, and a significant reduction was already apparent by age about 36. Estimates of total diversity from one million sequenced T cells were regarded as lower bounds and underestimates. Because profiling used bulk unsorted PBMCs, naive and antigen-experienced compartments could not be compared conclusively. Compared with the aged group, more naive CD4+ T cells, fewer expanded clones and increased TCR diversity were shown by the long-lived group, suggesting age selection. A strong correlation was found between observed TCR beta diversity and the percentage of naive T cells measured by flow cytometry. The CMV infection status of donors was not known, potentially confounding age-related changes in expanded clonotypes.

A remark on this clonotype: This clone's antigen is unknown. Base qualities are missing; no much larger clone stands one base away.

Systemically healthy Caucasian individuals from Russia, some 36 in total and aged roughly 6 to 95 years, were included as donors. Each donor gave about 9.2 milliliters of peripheral blood, drawn into EDTA-treated Vacutainer tubes. PBMCs were isolated by Ficoll-Paque density-gradient centrifugation, with at least 6 million obtained per sample. Trizol reagent was used to extract total RNA from the PBMCs, yielding at least 6 micrograms per sample. Naive CD45RAhigh/CD27high T cell percentages were measured by flow cytometry on a PBMC aliquot from every donor. Receptor amplification or capture employed 5' RACE. TCRdb shows the sequencer as Illumina HiSeq 2500. The second PCR ran for roughly 7 to 12 cycles and used a J-beta primer mix along with a sample-barcoded 5' primer. Each TCR beta cDNA molecule received a unique molecular identifier from a template-switch 5' adaptor carrying 12 random nucleotides. Each sample yielded at least 2.5 million CDR3-containing paired-end reads. First-strand cDNA was synthesized from all RNA with the Mint cDNA synthesis kit, primed by a TRBC-specific oligonucleotide. All cDNA was treated with uracil-DNA glycosylase and then went through a first 18-cycle PCR with the universal primers M1SS and BC2_uni_R. As for how the authors treated the data: Each sample was normalized by randomly selecting 1 million high-quality reads, each carrying a distinct molecular identifier. Reads with shared molecular identifiers were discarded instead of being binned into consensus sequences. CDR3 identification, clonotype clustering and error correction used MiTCR with a Q25 quality threshold and the strictest error-elimination algorithm. A nonparametric unseen species model with Euler transformation was used to estimate a lower bound on total TCR beta diversity. TCRdb applied fastp at Q25 and MiXCR to the public reads, then kept only in-frame beta chains. Each CDR3 protein appears once, grouped with its most common genes and DNA. These V and J calls rely on TCRdb rather than the paper's analysis. Across this sample there are some 1.5 million distinct CDR3 sequences, with approximately 43% seen only once. Around 4% of the sample is held by the ten biggest clonotypes.

The sequencing input was blood. The receptor comes from a woman aged 18-29 years in good health.

The nucleotide sequence reads as follows: TGTGCCAGCAGCCAAAGGACAGGGGGCGAAGGGGATACGCAGTATTTT. Translated, this is CASSQRTGGEGDTQYF. This receptor chain uses TRBV7-9 and TRBJ2-3, with 11 bases aligning to TRBD1. The CDR3 covers 16 residues, taking in both the cysteine and the phenylalanine. Left in the record is the CDR3 DNA by itself, 48 bases read in frame from the first base. For CDR1 and CDR2, the germline V gene (reference sequence) lists SEHNR and FQNEAQ. Here V drops 5 bases and J drops 6 bases, and the junction holds 10 bases not matched to any gene.